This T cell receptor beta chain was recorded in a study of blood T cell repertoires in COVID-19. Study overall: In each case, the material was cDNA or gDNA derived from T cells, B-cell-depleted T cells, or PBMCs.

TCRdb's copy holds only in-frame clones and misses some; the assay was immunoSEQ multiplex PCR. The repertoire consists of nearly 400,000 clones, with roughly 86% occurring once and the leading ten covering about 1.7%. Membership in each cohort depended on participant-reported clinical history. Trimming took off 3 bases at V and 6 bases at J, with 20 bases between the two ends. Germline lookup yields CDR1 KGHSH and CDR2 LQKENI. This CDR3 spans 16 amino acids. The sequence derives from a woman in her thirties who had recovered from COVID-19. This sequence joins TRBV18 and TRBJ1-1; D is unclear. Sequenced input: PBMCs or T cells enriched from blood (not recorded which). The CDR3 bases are TGTGCCAGCTCACCTAACGCTGAGGTGGTACTCTCTGAAGCTTTCTTT. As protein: CASSPNAEVVLSEAFF.